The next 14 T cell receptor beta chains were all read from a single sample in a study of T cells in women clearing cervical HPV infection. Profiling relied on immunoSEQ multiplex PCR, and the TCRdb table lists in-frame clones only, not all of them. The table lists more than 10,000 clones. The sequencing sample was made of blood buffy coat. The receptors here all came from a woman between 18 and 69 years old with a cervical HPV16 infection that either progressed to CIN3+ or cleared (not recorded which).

Here the CDR3 reads CASNRESNQPQHF. The part of the CDR3 DNA that was read is TGTGCCAGCAACAGGGAGAGCAATCAGCCC. The gene calls are TRBV2 and TRBJ1-5; possible D gene TRBD1, 6 bases. The missing CDR3 end, 3 residues past where the read stops, is filled in from the germline J gene. The CDR3 length is 13 residues. Germline CDR1 SNHLY, CDR2 FYNNEI. With 7 bases removed from V and 1 base from J, the gap between germline ends came to 8 bases.

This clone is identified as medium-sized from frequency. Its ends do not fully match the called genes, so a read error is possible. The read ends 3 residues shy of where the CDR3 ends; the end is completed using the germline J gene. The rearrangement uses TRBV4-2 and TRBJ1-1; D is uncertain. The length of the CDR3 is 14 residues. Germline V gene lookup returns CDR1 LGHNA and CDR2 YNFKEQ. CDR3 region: CASSQDFRYTEAFF. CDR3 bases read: TGCGCCAGCAGCCAAGATTTCAGATACACTGAA.

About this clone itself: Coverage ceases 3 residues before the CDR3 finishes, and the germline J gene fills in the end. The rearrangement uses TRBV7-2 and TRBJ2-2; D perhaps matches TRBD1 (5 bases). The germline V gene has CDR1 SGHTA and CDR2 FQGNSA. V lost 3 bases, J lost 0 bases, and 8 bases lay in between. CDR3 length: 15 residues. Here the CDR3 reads CASSFGRANTGELFF. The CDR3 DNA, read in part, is TGTGCCAGCAGCTTTGGCAGGGCGAACACCGGGGAG.

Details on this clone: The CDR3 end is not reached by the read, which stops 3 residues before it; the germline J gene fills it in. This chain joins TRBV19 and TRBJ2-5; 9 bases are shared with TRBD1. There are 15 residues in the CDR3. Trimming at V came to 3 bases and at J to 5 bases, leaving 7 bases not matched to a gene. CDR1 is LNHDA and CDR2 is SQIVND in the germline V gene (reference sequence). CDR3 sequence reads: CASSMRTGVGETQYF. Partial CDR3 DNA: TGTGCCAGTAGTATGCGGACAGGGGTCGGGGAGACC. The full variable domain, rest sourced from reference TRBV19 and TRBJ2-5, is DGGITQSPKYLFRKEGQNVTLSCEQNLNHDAMYWYRQDPGQGLRLIYYSQIVNDFQKGDIAEGYSVSREKKESFPLTVTSAQKNPTAFYLCASSMRTGVGETQYFGPGTRLLVL.

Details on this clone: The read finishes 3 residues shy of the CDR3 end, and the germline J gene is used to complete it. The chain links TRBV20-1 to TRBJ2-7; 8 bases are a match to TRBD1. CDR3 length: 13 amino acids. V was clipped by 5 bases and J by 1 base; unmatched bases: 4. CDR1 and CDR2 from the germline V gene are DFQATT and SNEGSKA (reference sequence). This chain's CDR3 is CSAFTGGSYEQYF. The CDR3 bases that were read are TGCAGTGCTTTTACAGGGGGGTCCTACGAG.

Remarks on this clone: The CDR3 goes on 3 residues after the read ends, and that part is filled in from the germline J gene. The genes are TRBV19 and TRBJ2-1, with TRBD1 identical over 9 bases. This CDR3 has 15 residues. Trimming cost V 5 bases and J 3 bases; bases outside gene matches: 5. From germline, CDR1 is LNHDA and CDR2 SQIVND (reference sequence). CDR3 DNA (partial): TGTGCCAGTAGTGCGGACAGGGGAGGCTACAATGAG. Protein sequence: CASSADRGGYNE. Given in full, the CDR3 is CASSADRGGYNEQFF.

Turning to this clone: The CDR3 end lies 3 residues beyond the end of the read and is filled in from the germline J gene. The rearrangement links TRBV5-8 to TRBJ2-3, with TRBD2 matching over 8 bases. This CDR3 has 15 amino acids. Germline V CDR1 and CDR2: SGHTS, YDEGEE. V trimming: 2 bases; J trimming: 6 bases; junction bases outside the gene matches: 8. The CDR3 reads CASSFATGGPDTQYF. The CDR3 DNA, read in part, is TGTGCCAGCAGCTTTGCTACGGGGGGGCCTGATACG.

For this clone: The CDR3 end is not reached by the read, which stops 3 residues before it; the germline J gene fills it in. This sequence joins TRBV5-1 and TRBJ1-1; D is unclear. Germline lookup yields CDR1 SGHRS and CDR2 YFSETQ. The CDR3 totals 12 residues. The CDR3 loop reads CASSLESNGAFF. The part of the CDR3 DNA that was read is TGCGCCAGCAGCTTGGAGTCAAACGGA.

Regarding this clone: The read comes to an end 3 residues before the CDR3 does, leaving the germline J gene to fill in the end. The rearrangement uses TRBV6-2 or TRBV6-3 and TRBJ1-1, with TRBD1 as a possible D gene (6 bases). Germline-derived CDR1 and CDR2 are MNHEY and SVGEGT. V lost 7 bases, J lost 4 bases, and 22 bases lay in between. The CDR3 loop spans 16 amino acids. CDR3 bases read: TGTGCCAGCAACCCTGGCAGGGACAAAAGGGCCACTGAA. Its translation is CASNPGRDKRATE. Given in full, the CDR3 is CASNPGRDKRATEAFF.

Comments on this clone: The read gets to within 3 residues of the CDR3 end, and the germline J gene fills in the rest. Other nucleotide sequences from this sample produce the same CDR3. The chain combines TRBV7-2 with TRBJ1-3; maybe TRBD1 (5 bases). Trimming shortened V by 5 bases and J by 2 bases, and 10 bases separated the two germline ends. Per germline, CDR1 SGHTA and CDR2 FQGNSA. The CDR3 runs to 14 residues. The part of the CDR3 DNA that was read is TGTGCCAGCAGCGGGGGGATAGCTGGAAACACC. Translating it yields CASSGGIAGNT. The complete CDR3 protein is CASSGGIAGNTIYF.

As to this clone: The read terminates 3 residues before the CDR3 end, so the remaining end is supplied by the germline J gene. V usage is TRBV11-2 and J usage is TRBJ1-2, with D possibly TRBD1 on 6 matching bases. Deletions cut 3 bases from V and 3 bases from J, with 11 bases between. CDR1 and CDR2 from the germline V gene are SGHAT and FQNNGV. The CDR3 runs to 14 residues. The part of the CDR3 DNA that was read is TGTGCCAGCAGCTTCACAGGGAGTGACTATGGC. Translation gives CASSFTGSDYG. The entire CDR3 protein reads CASSFTGSDYGYTF.

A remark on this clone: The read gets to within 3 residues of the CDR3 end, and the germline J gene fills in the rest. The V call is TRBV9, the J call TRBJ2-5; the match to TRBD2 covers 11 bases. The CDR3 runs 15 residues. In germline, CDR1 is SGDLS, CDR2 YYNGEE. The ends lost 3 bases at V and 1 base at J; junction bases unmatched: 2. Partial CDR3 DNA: TGTGCCAGCAGCGCACTAGCGGGGGCCCAAGAGACC. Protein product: CASSALAGAQET. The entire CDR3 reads CASSALAGAQETQYF.

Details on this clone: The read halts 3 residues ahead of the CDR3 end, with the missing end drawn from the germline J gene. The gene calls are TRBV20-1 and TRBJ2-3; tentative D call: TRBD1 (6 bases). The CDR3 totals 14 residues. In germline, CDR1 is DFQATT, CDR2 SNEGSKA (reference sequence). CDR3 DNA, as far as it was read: TGCAGTGCTAGTCCCAGGGGAGATAGGGAGACG. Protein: CSASPRGDRET. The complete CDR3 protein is CSASPRGDRETQYF.

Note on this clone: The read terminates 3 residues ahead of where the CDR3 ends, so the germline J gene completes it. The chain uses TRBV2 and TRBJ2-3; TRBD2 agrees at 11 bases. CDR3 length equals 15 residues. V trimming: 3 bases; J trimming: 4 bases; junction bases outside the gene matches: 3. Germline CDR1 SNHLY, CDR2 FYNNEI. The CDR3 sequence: CASSERSGGADTQYF. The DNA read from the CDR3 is TGTGCCAGCAGTGAGCGTAGCGGGGGGGCAGATACG.